Shown below are 16 T cell receptor beta chains from a single sample sequenced in a study of radiotherapy plus CTLA-4 blockade in lung cancer. TCRdb's table, derived via immunoSEQ multiplex PCR, lists solely in-frame clones and lacks some. Among some 41,000 clones listed, 55% to 80% were seen once. The material was peripheral blood, obtained from a patient treated with radiotherapy plus ipilimumab. The origin of the receptors is a human donor with non-small cell lung cancer who had a partial response to radiotherapy plus ipilimumab.

The chain is built from TRBV6-5 and TRBJ1-5; TRBD1 aligns across 7 bases. V gave up 5 bases and J gave up 5 bases; unmatched junction bases: 9. The CDR3 extends over 15 amino acids. CDR1 is MNHEY and CDR2 is SVGAGI in the germline V gene. The CDR3 sequence is CASSRGQFVYQPQHF. CDR3 nucleotide sequence: TGTGCCAGCAGTCGGGGACAGTTTGTATATCAGCCCCAGCATTTT.

This clone was observed a handful of times. The gene calls are TRBV19 and TRBJ1-5, with TRBD1 as a possible D gene (5 bases). Per germline, CDR1 LNHDA and CDR2 SQIVND (reference sequence). Trimming removed 7 bases at V and 0 bases at J, with 19 bases between. The CDR3 loop spans 17 amino acids. CDR3 loop: CASISRAPTGSNQPQHF. The DNA of the CDR3 is TGTGCCAGTATCTCCAGGGCCCCCACTGGTAGCAATCAGCCCCAGCATTTT.

V usage is TRBV10-3 and J usage is TRBJ1-6, with D unclear. This CDR3 has 14 amino acids. From germline, CDR1 is ENHRY and CDR2 SYGVKD. Trimming stripped 6 bases from V and 4 bases from J, with 10 bases between. CDR3 nucleotides: TGTGCCATCAGGGGAGGGAGTTATAATTCACCCCTCCACTTT. It is translated as CAIRGGSYNSPLHF.

The chain couples TRBV6-5 to TRBJ2-5; D is possibly TRBD2 (7 bases). CDR3 length: 16 residues. Trimming took 0 bases from V and 4 from J, leaving 15 bases between them. Looked up from germline, CDR1 is MNHEY and CDR2 is SVGAGI. CDR3 DNA: TGTGCCAGCAGTTACTCGAAGGGAGGGGGTTCAGAGACCCAGTACTTC. It specifies CASSYSKGGGSETQYF.

This clone was seen a single time. At one end the junction does not follow the germline gene, possibly because of a read error. This chain links TRBV10-3 with TRBJ2-1, with TRBD2 matching 10 bases. The CDR3 consists of 15 residues. Germline CDR1 reads ENHRY; CDR2 reads SYGVKD. In DNA, the CDR3 is TGTGCCGTCAGTGACTCCAGCGGGAGGGCCCATGGGCAGTTCTTC. This encodes CAVSDSSGRAHGQFF.

The chain joins TRBV19 to TRBJ1-5; 7 positions agree with TRBD1. The ends lost 6 bases at V and 3 bases at J; junction bases unmatched: 8. The CDR3 length is 15 residues. The germline gives CDR1 LNHDA, CDR2 SQIVND (reference sequence). The CDR3 loop reads CASSPGTANNQPQHF. Here the CDR3 DNA reads TGTGCCAGTAGCCCAGGGACAGCTAACAATCAGCCCCAGCATTTT.

The chain recombines TRBV19 with TRBJ1-5; TRBD1 matches 9 bases. Germline V gene lookup returns CDR1 LNHDA and CDR2 SQIVND (reference sequence). This CDR3 has 19 amino acids. With V trimmed by 6 bases and J by 2 bases, 17 bases remained unmatched. CDR3 region: CASRGIRQGESSGNQPQHF. The CDR3 nucleotides read TGTGCCAGTAGGGGCATCAGACAGGGGGAATCTTCGGGCAATCAGCCCCAGCATTTT.

V gene TRBV7-6 combines with J gene TRBJ1-5, with TRBD1 as a possible D gene (5 bases). Germline V CDR1 and CDR2: SGHVS, FNYEAQ. The CDR3 has 13 residues. The V gene lost 5 bases and the J gene lost 9 bases, with 14 bases spanning the gap. The CDR3 DNA reads TGTGCCAGCAGCAGGACATCCAAGGGGCCCCAGCATTTT. Its translation is CASSRTSKGPQHF.

This clone occurred a few times. The J gene is TRBJ2-1, the V gene TRBV6-5, with 10 bases matching TRBD2. Germline values: CDR1 MNHEY, CDR2 SVGAGI. CDR3 length equals 15 residues. Germline trimming cut 5 bases from V and 10 bases from J; bases unmatched to any gene: 11. The chain's CDR3 is CASSISGGEGSEQFF. The DNA for the CDR3 is TGTGCCAGCAGTATCAGCGGGGGGGAGGGCAGCGAGCAGTTCTTC.

There are a few counts of this clone. The chain employs TRBV9 and TRBJ2-1; 15 positions agree with TRBD2. Unmatched junction bases numbered 7, after V lost 4 bases and J lost 8 bases. CDR1 SGDLS and CDR2 YYNGEE come from the germline V gene. The CDR3 totals 16 residues. CDR3 residues: CASSSRTSGGADEQFF. DNA for the CDR3: TGTGCCAGCAGCTCCCGGACTAGCGGGGGGGCCGATGAGCAGTTCTTC.

J is TRBJ1-1 and V is TRBV30; D is possibly TRBD1 (6 bases). The CDR3 length is 11 residues. The germline gives CDR1 GTSNPN, CDR2 SVGIG (reference sequence). Between the trimmed V and J ends, which lost 2 bases and 5 bases, there was a span of 6 bases. DNA for the CDR3: TGTGCCTGGAGTAGGGGGACTGAAGCTTTCTTT. It codes for CAWSRGTEAFF.

V and J are TRBV7-2 and TRBJ1-2; D call uncertain. This CDR3 contains 14 residues. Trimming pared 2 bases from V and 4 bases from J, leaving 11 bases between. Germline V gives CDR1 SGHTA, CDR2 FQGNSA. CDR3 region: CASSLSDGPYGYTF. The CDR3 nucleotides read TGTGCCAGCAGCTTAAGCGACGGCCCCTATGGCTACACCTTC.

DNA of the CDR3: TGTGCCAGCAGCTCCGGGGGTGGCTATGGCTACACCTTC. Its translation: CASSSGGGYGYTF. The J gene is TRBJ1-2, the V gene TRBV6-6; possible D gene TRBD1, 5 bases. Germline V gene lookup returns CDR1 MNHNY and CDR2 SVGAGI (reference sequence). V was cut by 6 bases and J by 4 bases, with 12 bases left in between. The CDR3 spans 13 residues.

The genes are TRBV6-1 and TRBJ2-7; 8 nucleotides line up with TRBD1. Germline loops: CDR1 MNHNS, CDR2 SASEGT. V lost 10 bases and J lost 4; bases outside the gene matches: 6. This CDR3 is built from 12 residues. In DNA form, the CDR3 reads TGTGCCACCCAGGGGGCTAGTTACGAGCAGTACTTC. Amino acid sequence: CATQGASYEQYF.

The chain carries TRBV4-2 and TRBJ2-2, with D tentatively TRBD2 (5 bases). V was pared by 0 bases and J by 0 bases, with 8 bases between. This CDR3 has 16 amino acids. CDR1 is LGHNA and CDR2 is YNFKEQ in the germline V gene. CDR3 nucleotide sequence: TGTGCCAGCAGCCAAGAAGGGAGTACGAACACCGGGGAGCTGTTTTTT. The encoded protein is CASSQEGSTNTGELFF.

This clone was detected a few times. J is TRBJ2-4 and V is TRBV7-2; possible D gene TRBD2, 6 bases. Trimming cost V 4 bases and J 6 bases, with 13 bases left between them. This CDR3 contains 14 residues. CDR1 SGHTA and CDR2 FQGNSA come from the germline V gene. The chain's CDR3 is CASSSTGTSNIQYF. The DNA of the CDR3 is TGTGCCAGCAGCTCGACCGGGACTTCAAACATTCAGTACTTC. Using reference TRBV7-2 and TRBJ2-4 for the parts outside the CDR3, the full variable domain is GAGVSQSPSNKVTEKGKDVELRCDPISGHTALYWYRQSLGQGLEFLIYFQGNSAPDKSGLPSDRFSAERTGGSVSTLTIQRTQQEDSAVYLCASSSTGTSNIQYFGAGTRLSVL.